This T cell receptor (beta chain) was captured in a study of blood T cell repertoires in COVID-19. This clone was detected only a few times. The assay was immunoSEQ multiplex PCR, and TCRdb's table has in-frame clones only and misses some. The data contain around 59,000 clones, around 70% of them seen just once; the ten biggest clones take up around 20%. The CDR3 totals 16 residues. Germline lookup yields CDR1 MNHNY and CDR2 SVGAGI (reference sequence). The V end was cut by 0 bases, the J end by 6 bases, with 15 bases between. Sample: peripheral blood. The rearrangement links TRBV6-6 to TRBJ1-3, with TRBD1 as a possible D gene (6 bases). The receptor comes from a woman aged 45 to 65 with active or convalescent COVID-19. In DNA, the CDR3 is TGTGCCAGCAGTTACTCCTCGGGGGGCGCGGAAAACACCATATATTTT. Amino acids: CASSYSSGGAENTIYF.